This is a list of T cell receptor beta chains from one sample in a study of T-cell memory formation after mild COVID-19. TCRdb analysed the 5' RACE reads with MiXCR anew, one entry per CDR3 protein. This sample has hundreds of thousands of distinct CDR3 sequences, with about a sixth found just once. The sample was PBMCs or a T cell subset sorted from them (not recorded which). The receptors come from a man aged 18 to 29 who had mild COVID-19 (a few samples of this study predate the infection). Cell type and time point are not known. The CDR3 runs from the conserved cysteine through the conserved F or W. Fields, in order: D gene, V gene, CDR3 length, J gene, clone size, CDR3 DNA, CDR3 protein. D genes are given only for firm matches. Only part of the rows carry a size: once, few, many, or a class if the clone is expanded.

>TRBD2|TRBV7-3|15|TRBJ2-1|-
TGTGCCAGCAGCGCAGGACTAGCGGGGTTCAATGAGCAGTTCTTC
CASSAGLAGFNEQFF
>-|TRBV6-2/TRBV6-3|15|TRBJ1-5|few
TGTGCCAGCAGCTGGGCTCTCAGCCGCAATCAGCCCCAGCATTTT
CASSWALSRNQPQHF
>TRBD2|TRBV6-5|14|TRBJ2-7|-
TGTGCCAGCAGTTACCCCGGGGAGGGCTACGAGCAGTACTTC
CASSYPGEGYEQYF
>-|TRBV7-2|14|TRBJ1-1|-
TGTGCCAGCAGCCCCCCCCCGGTGAACACTGAAGCTTTCTTT
CASSPPPVNTEAFF
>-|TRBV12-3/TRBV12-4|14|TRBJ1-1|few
TGTGCCAGTCAAGTGGGGGCGGCGAACACTGAAGCTTTCTTT
CASQVGAANTEAFF
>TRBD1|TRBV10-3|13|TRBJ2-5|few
TGTGCCATCAGGGCAGGGGGTCAAGAGACCCAGTACTTC
CAIRAGGQETQYF
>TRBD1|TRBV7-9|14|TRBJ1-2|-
TGTGCCAGCAGCTTAGAACAGGGGCCCTATGGCTACACCTTC
CASSLEQGPYGYTF
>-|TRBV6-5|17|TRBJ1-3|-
TGTGCCAGCAGGAAGGGAGGGCCCCTGAACTCTGGAAACACCATATATTTT
CASRKGGPLNSGNTIYF
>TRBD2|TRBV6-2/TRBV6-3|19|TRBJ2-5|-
TGTGCCAGCAGTTACCGACACTCTTACCCGACTAGCGGGGAAGAGACCCAGTACTTC
CASSYRHSYPTSGEETQYF
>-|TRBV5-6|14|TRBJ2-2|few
TGTGCCAGCAGCTACTTTACAGCCCCCGGGGAGCTGTTTTTT
CASSYFTAPGELFF
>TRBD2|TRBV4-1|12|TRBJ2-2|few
TGCGCCAGCCTGGGAGGGACCGGGGAGCTGTTTTTT
CASLGGTGELFF
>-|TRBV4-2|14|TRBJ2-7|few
TGTGCCAGCAGCCACGAGACGGAAAATCTCGAGCAGTACTTC
CASSHETENLEQYF
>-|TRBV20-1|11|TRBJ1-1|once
TGCGGAGGCCTGATGAACACTGAAGCTTTCTTT
CGGLMNTEAFF
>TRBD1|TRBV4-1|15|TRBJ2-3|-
TGCGCCAGCAGCAAGGTACAGGGGGTTGGGGTTGCGCAGTATTTT
CASSKVQGVGVAQYF
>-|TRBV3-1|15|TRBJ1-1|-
TGTGCCAGCAGCCAAGATAGCGGGGGGGGAATCGGAGCTTTCTTT
CASSQDSGGGIGAFF
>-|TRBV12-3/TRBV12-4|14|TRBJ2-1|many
TGTGCCAGCAGTACGTTTGTGATGAACAATGAGCAGTTCTTC
CASSTFVMNNEQFF
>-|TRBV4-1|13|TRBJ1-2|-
TGCGCCAGCAGCCAAGGGGGGTCAATTGGCTACACCTTC
CASSQGGSIGYTF
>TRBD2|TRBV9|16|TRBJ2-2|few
TGTGCCAGCAGCGAGGGACGGGGGGGCCTAACCGGGGAGCTGTTTTTT
CASSEGRGGLTGELFF
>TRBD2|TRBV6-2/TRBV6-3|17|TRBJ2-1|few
TGTGCCAGCAGTTACTTGGCTAGCGGGGGGGCCCCCAATGAGCAGTTCTTC
CASSYLASGGAPNEQFF
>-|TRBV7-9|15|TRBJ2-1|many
TGTGCCAGCAGCTTAGAAGGTGCTGGGAACAATGAGCAGTTCTTC
CASSLEGAGNNEQFF
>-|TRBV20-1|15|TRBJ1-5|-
TGCAGTGCTCAACGGGGGCGCGAGAGCAATCAGCCCCAGCATTTT
CSAQRGRESNQPQHF
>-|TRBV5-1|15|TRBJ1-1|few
TGCGCCAGCAGCTTGGGGGCCAGGGTGAACACTGAAGCTTTCTTT
CASSLGARVNTEAFF
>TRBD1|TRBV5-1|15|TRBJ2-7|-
TGCGCCAGCAGACCTCCCGGGACAGGGGTAGAGGAGCAGTACTTC
CASRPPGTGVEEQYF
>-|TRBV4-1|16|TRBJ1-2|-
TGCGCCAGCAGCCAAGGGCCTCCGGACAGAAACTATGGCTACACCTTC
CASSQGPPDRNYGYTF
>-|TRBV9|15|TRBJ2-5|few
TGTGCCAGCAGCGTAGTATCGGGGTCGGGAGAGACCCAGTACTTC
CASSVVSGSGETQYF
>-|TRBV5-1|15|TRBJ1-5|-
TGCGCCAGCAGCCCCGGGCTCGTAAGCAATCAGCCCCAGCATTTT
CASSPGLVSNQPQHF
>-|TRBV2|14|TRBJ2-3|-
TGTGCCAGCAGTGAATCGAGTAGAACAGATACGCAGTATTTT
CASSESSRTDTQYF
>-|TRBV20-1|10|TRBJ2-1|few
TGCAGTGCCGCGAGAGATGAGCAGTTCTTC
CSAARDEQFF
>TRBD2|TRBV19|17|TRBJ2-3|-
TGTGCCAGTAGTCGACTAGCGGGGGGGCCCGGCGCAGATACGCAGTATTTT
CASSRLAGGPGADTQYF
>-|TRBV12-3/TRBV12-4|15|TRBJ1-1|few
TGTGCCAGCAGCTCGCGTCCCCCGCCTGGCACTGAAGCTTTCTTT
CASSSRPPPGTEAFF
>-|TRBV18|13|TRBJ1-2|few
TGTGCCAGCTCATTCGACAGAATCTATGGCTACACCTTC
CASSFDRIYGYTF
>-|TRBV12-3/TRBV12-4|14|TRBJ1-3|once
TGTGCCAGCAGTTTCTCCAACTCTGGAAACACCATATATTTT
CASSFSNSGNTIYF
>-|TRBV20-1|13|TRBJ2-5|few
TGCAGTGCTAGGGACCCCCGGGCAGAGACCCAGTACTTC
CSARDPRAETQYF
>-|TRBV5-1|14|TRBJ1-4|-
TGCGCCAGCAGGATCGGGCAGGGGAACGAAAAACTGTTTTTT
CASRIGQGNEKLFF
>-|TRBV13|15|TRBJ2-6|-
TGTGCCAGCTGGCACACGGGTACTGGGGCCAACGTCCTGACTTTC
CASWHTGTGANVLTF
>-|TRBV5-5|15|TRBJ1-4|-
TGTGCCAGCAGCTTGGGTACCAGTGCCACGGAAAAACTGTTTTTT
CASSLGTSATEKLFF
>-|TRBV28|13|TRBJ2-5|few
TGTGCCACCTCGCCTGTTACCGAAGAGACCCAGTACTTC
CATSPVTEETQYF
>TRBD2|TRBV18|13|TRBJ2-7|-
TGTGCCAGCTCCACCGGGGGGGGCTACGAGCAGTACTTC
CASSTGGGYEQYF
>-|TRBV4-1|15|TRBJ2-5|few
TGCGCCAGCAGCCAAGGAGGCAGGGGTACGGAGACCCAGTACTTC
CASSQGGRGTETQYF
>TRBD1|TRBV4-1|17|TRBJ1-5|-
TGCGCCAGCAGCCATTGGACAGGACTAGATAGCAATCAGCCCCAGCATTTT
CASSHWTGLDSNQPQHF
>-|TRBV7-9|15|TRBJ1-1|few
TGTGCCAGCAGCTTATCGTCCGTAATGAACACTGAAGCTTTCTTT
CASSLSSVMNTEAFF
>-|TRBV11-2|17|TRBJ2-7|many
TGTGCCAGCAGCTTAGATCTTGGGTCCAGGGTTGATGACGAGCAGTACTTC
CASSLDLGSRVDDEQYF
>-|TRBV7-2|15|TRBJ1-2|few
TGTGCCAGCAGCTTAGTAGTCCAGGGCTTCTATGGCTACACCTTC
CASSLVVQGFYGYTF
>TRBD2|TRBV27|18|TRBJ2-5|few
TGTGCCAGCAGTTTATGGGGGCGGGGGGCGGCTACGCAAGAGACCCAGTACTTC
CASSLWGRGAATQETQYF
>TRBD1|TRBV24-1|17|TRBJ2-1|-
TGTGCCACCAGTGACCCCATGACAGGGTCTGGTAACAATGAGCAGTTCTTC
CATSDPMTGSGNNEQFF
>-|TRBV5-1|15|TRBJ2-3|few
TGCGCCAGCAGCCTCAACCCGAGGGGGGCAGATACGCAGTATTTT
CASSLNPRGADTQYF
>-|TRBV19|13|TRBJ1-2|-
TGTGCCAGTAGTATAGAGGCGCAGTATGGCTACACCTTC
CASSIEAQYGYTF
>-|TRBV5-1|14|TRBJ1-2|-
TGCGCCAGCAGCTTTTCGTCAGGGGACTATGGCTACACCTTC
CASSFSSGDYGYTF
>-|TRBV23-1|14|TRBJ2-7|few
TGCGCCACCCAACAGGTCTCCAAGAGGGACGAGCAGTACTTC
CATQQVSKRDEQYF
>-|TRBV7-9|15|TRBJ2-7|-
TGTGCCAGCAGCTTTCGCGGGACAGAGGCCTACGAGCAGTACTTC
CASSFRGTEAYEQYF
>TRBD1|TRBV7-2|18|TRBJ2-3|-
TGTGCCAGCAGCTTCACCCTGACCGGGACAGGGGGGACAGATACGCAGTATTTT
CASSFTLTGTGGTDTQYF
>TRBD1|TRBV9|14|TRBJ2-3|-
TGTGCCAGCAGCTCGGGACAGGGAGGAGATACGCAGTATTTT
CASSSGQGGDTQYF
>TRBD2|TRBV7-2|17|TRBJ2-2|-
TGTGCCAGCCTGCTAACGGCGGGGGGGGTGAACACCGGGGAGCTGTTTTTT
CASLLTAGGVNTGELFF
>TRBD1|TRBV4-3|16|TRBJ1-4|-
TGCGCCAGCAGTGAAGGGACAGGGCTTTTTAGTGAAAAACTGTTTTTT
CASSEGTGLFSEKLFF
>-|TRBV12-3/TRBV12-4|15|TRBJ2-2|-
TGTGCCAGCAGTTTCTCCCAGGGAAGATGGGGGGAGCTGTTTTTT
CASSFSQGRWGELFF
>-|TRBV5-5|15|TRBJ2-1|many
TGTGCCAGCAGCTTAATTCCCGGGCCCTACAATGAGCAGTTCTTC
CASSLIPGPYNEQFF
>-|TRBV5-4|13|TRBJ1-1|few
TGTGCCAGCACGTTCGCGGTGAACACTGAAGCTTTCTTT
CASTFAVNTEAFF